This T cell receptor beta chain emerged from a study of T cells after yellow fever vaccination. Study findings and constraints: Abundant clonotypes (contaminants from the bulk population) could be present in FACS-sorted repertoires. Peak timing came faster in the weaker secondary response, day 5 versus 15.

TCRdb recomputed calls from the 5' RACE reads with MiXCR, one row per CDR3 protein. Of approximately 69,000 distinct CDR3 sequences in the sample, approximately 5.9% were seen once. Germline assignment: CDR1 LNHDA and CDR2 SQIVND (reference sequence). The CDR3 is made up of 16 amino acids. V trimming: 7 bases; J trimming: 6 bases; junction bases outside the gene matches: 11. This clonotype appeared many times. As yet, its antigen is unknown. The sequence was obtained from a man younger than 35 who received the YFV17D yellow fever vaccine. Sequenced material: CD4+ T cells sorted from PBMCs, taken roughly 14 days after the first yellow fever vaccination. The chain joins TRBV19 to TRBJ2-3, with 12 bases fitting TRBD1. The CDR3 bases are TGTGCCAGTAACGGGACAGGGGGCTGGGGCTGTGATACGCAGTATTTT. It is translated as CASNGTGGWGCDTQYF.